A selection of T cell receptor beta chains follows, all from one sample in a study of shared clonotypes between healthy human individuals. Repertoires were generated with immunoSEQ multiplex PCR, while TCRdb's copy carries only in-frame clones and drops some. The data show roughly 810,000 clones, with 96% seen just once and less than 0.3% held by the top ten. Material: naive CD8+ T cells sorted from blood. These receptors were collected from a man younger than 45 in good health. Each CDR3 is given with its conserved first and last residue. Each record gives: CDR3 protein, CDR3 DNA, D gene, J gene, V gene. The D gene is left open where the match is weak.

CASSLVGSASGSTNEQFF,TGTGCCAGCAGCTTAGTTGGGTCGGCTAGCGGGAGCACCAATGAGCAGTTCTTC,TRBD2,TRBJ2-1,TRBV7-9
CASSLLGTDTQYF,TGTGCCAGCAGCTTATTAGGCACAGATACGCAGTATTTT,.,TRBJ2-3,TRBV11-2
CASSLRLNYEQYF,TGCGCCAGCAGCCTTCGACTGAATTACGAGCAGTACTTC,.,TRBJ2-7,TRBV5-1
CATRQSSYEQYF,TGTGCCACCAGACAGTCCTCCTACGAGCAGTACTTC,.,TRBJ2-7,TRBV7-9
CASSMMTALYGYTF,TGTGCCAGCAGCATGATGACGGCGCTCTATGGCTACACCTTC,.,TRBJ1-2,TRBV7-2
CASQGRVTGSGNTIYF,TGTGCCAGCCAGGGGAGAGTCACTGGATCTGGAAACACCATATATTTT,.,TRBJ1-3,TRBV7-9
CASSSDLQGAAKDNEQFF,TGTGCCAGCAGCTCCGATCTCCAGGGGGCGGCGAAGGACAATGAGCAGTTCTTC,TRBD1,TRBJ2-1,TRBV7-9
CASSLRRRGWELFF,TGTGCCAGCAGTTTACGGCGGAGGGGCTGGGAGCTGTTTTTT,.,TRBJ2-2,TRBV28
CSVLDLGYEQFF,TGCAGCGTCCTTGATTTGGGGTATGAGCAGTTCTTC,.,TRBJ2-1,TRBV29-1
CASSLGGTGRYYGYTF,TGTGCCAGCAGCTTAGGTGGGACAGGGAGGTACTATGGCTACACCTTC,TRBD1,TRBJ1-2,TRBV7-9
CASRGDRELYSYNEQFF,TGTGCCAGCAGAGGGGACAGGGAACTATACTCCTACAATGAGCAGTTCTTC,TRBD1,TRBJ2-1,TRBV28
CASSPSGSSPNEQFF,TGTGCCAGCAGCCCTAGCGGGAGTTCCCCCAATGAGCAGTTCTTC,TRBD2,TRBJ2-1,TRBV7-9
CASSTTGTPDEQYF,TGTGCCAGCAGTACGACAGGGACCCCGGACGAGCAGTACTTC,TRBD1,TRBJ2-7,TRBV27
CASSEVSLSSGANVLTF,TGTGCCAGCAGTGAGGTCTCGTTGAGCTCTGGGGCCAACGTCCTGACTTTC,.,TRBJ2-6,TRBV6-1
CASSPKDFAGANVLTF,TGCGCCAGCAGCCCTAAGGACTTTGCAGGGGCCAACGTCCTGACTTTC,.,TRBJ2-6,TRBV4-3
CASSLRTGGPYEQYF,TGTGCCAGCAGTCTCCGGACAGGGGGGCCCTACGAGCAGTACTTC,TRBD1,TRBJ2-7,TRBV6-1
CASRTGPWETQYF,TGTGCCAGCAGGACGGGACCGTGGGAGACCCAGTACTTC,.,TRBJ2-5,TRBV27